The 30 T cell receptor beta chains in this list originate from one sample, sequenced in a study of PD-1 blockade in classical Hodgkin lymphoma. Repertoires were generated with immunoSEQ multiplex PCR, while TCRdb's copy carries only in-frame clones and drops some. The repertoire includes some 19,000 clones, 65% to 80% of them detected once, and roughly 2.5% sits in the top ten. Time point noted: cycle 4 day 1 (C4D1), after six to seven weeks of nivolumab. Each patient experienced a relapse that followed autologous stem cell transplantation, and brentuximab vedotin exposure varied. Magnetic negative selection purified CD4+ T cells from thawed PBMCs. The sample consisted of CD4+ T cells from blood, taken before the fourth cycle of nivolumab. The origin of the receptors is a human donor with classical Hodgkin lymphoma.

V and J are TRBV5-1 and TRBJ2-7; 8 bases agree with TRBD2. Germline assignment: CDR1 SGHRS and CDR2 YFSETQ. The CDR3 extends over 15 amino acids. With 1 base clipped from V and 3 bases from J, the junction kept 6 bases outside the gene matches. The CDR3 nucleotides read TGCGCCAGCAGCTTGACCGGGACTAGTTACTACGAGCAGTACTTC. Amino acids: CASSLTGTSYYEQYF.

CDR3 amino acids: CASSSPHEDTQYF. The CDR3 DNA reads TGCGCCAGCAGCTCCCCTCATGAAGATACGCAGTATTTT. The chain joins TRBV5-1 to TRBJ2-3, with no clear D. This CDR3 is 13 amino acids long. Germline loops: CDR1 SGHRS, CDR2 YFSETQ. Trimming left V 3 bases short and J 5 bases short, with 10 bases between.

Only a few counts were recorded for this clone. The genes are TRBV10-3 and TRBJ2-7; 7 positions agree with TRBD2. V trimming: 9 bases; J trimming: 2 bases; junction bases outside the gene matches: 7. The germline V gene encodes CDR1 ENHRY and CDR2 SYGVKD. CDR3 size: 13 residues. Here the CDR3 DNA reads TGTGCCATTGCCGCCGGGACTACCTACGAGCAGTACTTC. Protein: CAIAAGTTYEQYF.

V is TRBV7-9 and J is TRBJ2-1; D may match TRBD1 or TRBD2 (5 bases each). The length of the CDR3 is 14 residues. CDR1 is SEHNR and CDR2 is FQNEAQ in the germline V gene (reference sequence). Trimming shortened V by 3 bases and J by 6 bases, and 12 bases separated the two germline ends. CDR3 region: CASSLVGVLNEQFF. The CDR3 DNA reads TGTGCCAGCAGCTTGGTGGGGGTCCTCAATGAGCAGTTCTTC.

J is TRBJ2-5 and V is TRBV5-1; weak D call: TRBD2 (5 bases). Germline CDR1 SGHRS, CDR2 YFSETQ. With 0 bases removed from V and 2 bases from J, the gap between germline ends came to 11 bases. This CDR3 is 15 amino acids long. The CDR3 sequence is CASSLVGGVQETQYF. The CDR3 DNA reads as TGCGCCAGCAGCTTGGTCGGAGGAGTGCAAGAGACCCAGTACTTC.

The chain joins TRBV6-4 to TRBJ1-1; the match to TRBD1 covers 7 bases. The junction had 2 bases not matched to a gene; V was cut back by 6 bases and J by 1 base. Germline-derived CDR1 and CDR2 are MRHNA and SNTAGT. The CDR3 runs 13 residues. The CDR3 DNA is TGTGCCAGCAGCGACAGGGCGAACACTGAAGCTTTCTTT. This codes for CASSDRANTEAFF.

The chain is built from TRBV7-2 and TRBJ2-5; D is perhaps TRBD2 (5 bases). CDR1 and CDR2 from the germline V gene are SGHTA and FQGNSA. Trimming left V 4 bases short and J 13 bases short, with 22 bases between. The CDR3 is 14 amino acids. As DNA, the CDR3 is TGTGCCAGCAGCTCCAGGACCGAGCTAGCAATAGGGTACTTC. It specifies CASSSRTELAIGYF.

The V gene is TRBV7-2, the J gene TRBJ2-3; 15 nucleotides line up with TRBD2. CDR1 and CDR2 (germline): SGHTA, FQGNSA. V gave up 2 bases and J gave up 5 bases; unmatched junction bases: 11. This CDR3 contains 19 residues. This CDR3 is CASSLLVWTSGGAGDTQYF. In DNA form, the CDR3 reads TGTGCCAGCAGCTTATTAGTTTGGACTAGCGGGGGGGCTGGAGATACGCAGTATTTT.

In this sample, this clone turned up a few times. This chain uses TRBV5-1 with TRBJ2-1, with 12 positions matching TRBD2. CDR1 and CDR2 (germline): SGHRS, YFSETQ. V lost 3 bases to trimming and J lost 6 bases; unmatched junction nucleotides: 7. CDR3 length: 16 residues. This chain's CDR3 is CASSSLGLAGINEQFF. The CDR3 DNA reads as TGCGCCAGCAGCTCTCTTGGACTAGCGGGGATCAATGAGCAGTTCTTC. The whole variable domain, filled in from reference TRBV5-1 and TRBJ2-1, reads KAGVTQTPRYLIKTRGQQVTLSCSPISGHRSVSWYQQTPGQGLQFLFEYFSETQRNKGNFPGRFSGRQFSNSRSEMNVSTLELGDSALYLCASSSLGLAGINEQFFGPGTRLTVL.

The chain couples TRBV5-1 to TRBJ1-1; D gene unclear. The CDR3 runs 15 residues. Trimming stripped 0 bases from V and 2 bases from J, with 11 bases between. Germline V gene data show CDR1 as SGHRS and CDR2 as YFSETQ. CDR3 loop: CASSLESVTNTEAFF. CDR3 sequence (DNA): TGCGCCAGCAGCTTGGAAAGCGTCACCAACACTGAAGCTTTCTTT.

The gene calls are TRBV5-1 and TRBJ1-1, with D unresolved. This CDR3 comprises 14 residues. Trimming shortened V by 2 bases and J by 1 base, and 9 bases separated the two germline ends. Germline V CDR1 and CDR2: SGHRS, YFSETQ. The CDR3 DNA sequence: TGCGCCAGCAGCTTAATTGGCGGGAACACTGAAGCTTTCTTT. It is translated as CASSLIGGNTEAFF.

The genes are TRBV5-1 and TRBJ2-5; 12 bases line up with TRBD2. V lost 2 bases and J lost 5; bases outside the gene matches: 7. Per germline, CDR1 SGHRS and CDR2 YFSETQ. The length of the CDR3 is 16 residues. The CDR3, as DNA: TGCGCCAGCAGCTTCGGACTAGCGGGACCAGTTGAGACCCAGTACTTC. Its translation is CASSFGLAGPVETQYF.

The chain links TRBV7-9 to TRBJ2-5, with D perhaps TRBD2 (6 bases). The germline CDR1 and CDR2 sequences are SEHNR and FQNEAQ (reference sequence). V dropped 2 bases and J dropped 0 bases, with 10 bases sitting between them. The CDR3 spans 15 residues. The DNA of the CDR3 is TGTGCCAGCAGCTTATCGGGGAGGTACCAAGAGACCCAGTACTTC. Its translation: CASSLSGRYQETQYF.

The rearrangement uses TRBV2 and TRBJ1-4; 9 bases align to TRBD1. Germline CDR1 reads SNHLY; CDR2 reads FYNNEI. This CDR3 is 15 amino acids long. V trimming: 7 bases; J trimming: 5 bases; junction bases outside the gene matches: 8. CDR3 DNA: TGTGCCAGCAAGGGGGGACAGGGTATGAATGAAAAACTGTTTTTT. It specifies CASKGGQGMNEKLFF.

A note on this clone: Other nucleotide sequences in the sample specify the same CDR3. The chain is built from TRBV29-1 and TRBJ2-1; TRBD1 or TRBD2 may be the D gene (5 bases each). Germline loops: CDR1 SQVTM, CDR2 ANQGSEA. V shed 6 bases and J shed 4 bases, with 7 bases lying between them. The CDR3 covers 11 residues. CDR3 loop: CSVRGYNEQFF. CDR3 in DNA: TGCAGCGTGAGGGGTTACAATGAGCAGTTCTTC.

This clone came up a few times. The J gene is TRBJ1-4, the V gene TRBV2, with D unresolved. CDR1 and CDR2 from the germline V gene are SNHLY and FYNNEI. Deletions cut 6 bases from V and 2 bases from J, with 16 bases between. The CDR3 runs 16 residues. DNA for the CDR3: TGTGCCAGCAGCCTGAGACGGGCGGGGACTAATGAAAAACTGTTTTTT. It yields the protein CASSLRRAGTNEKLFF.

The chain uses TRBV18 and TRBJ2-3, with 11 positions matching TRBD2. V was pared by 5 bases and J by 1 base, with 11 bases of the junction left unmatched. This CDR3 has 18 residues. Germline CDR1 reads KGHSH; CDR2 reads LQKENI. The CDR3 loop reads CASSSSTSGAYGTDTQYF. The DNA of the CDR3 is TGTGCCAGCTCATCATCGACTAGCGGGGCCTATGGCACAGATACGCAGTATTTT.

This clone was seen a few times. The V gene is TRBV18, the J gene TRBJ1-1; the match to TRBD1 covers 10 bases. Per germline, CDR1 KGHSH and CDR2 LQKENI. The CDR3 extends over 17 amino acids. Germline trimming cut 3 bases from V and 5 bases from J; bases unmatched to any gene: 12. The CDR3 sequence is CASSPATGGNSGTEAFF. The CDR3 nucleotides are TGTGCCAGCTCACCTGCGACAGGGGGCAATTCAGGGACTGAAGCTTTCTTT.

The gene calls are TRBV28 and TRBJ2-1; 8 nucleotides align to TRBD2. Trimming removed 2 bases from V and 4 bases from J; junction bases left unmatched: 16. Looked up from germline, CDR1 is MDHEN and CDR2 is SYDVKM. The CDR3 length is 19 residues. The CDR3 sequence: CASSLMGGAGLAAYNEQFF. CDR3 in DNA: TGTGCCAGCAGTTTAATGGGGGGCGCCGGACTAGCTGCATACAATGAGCAGTTCTTC.

This clone has only a few counts. The genes are TRBV5-1 and TRBJ1-1; perhaps TRBD1 as D (5 bases). Germline V gives CDR1 SGHRS, CDR2 YFSETQ. The CDR3 is made up of 13 amino acids. V dropped 4 bases and J dropped 1 base, with 8 bases sitting between them. CDR3 protein: CASSKTANTEAFF. In nucleotides, the CDR3 is TGCGCCAGCAGCAAGACAGCGAACACTGAAGCTTTCTTT.

The chain joins TRBV7-9 to TRBJ1-1, with D possibly being TRBD1 (5 bases). The V end was cut by 4 bases, the J end by 4 bases, with 13 bases between. In germline, CDR1 is SEHNR, CDR2 FQNEAQ (reference sequence). The CDR3 has 14 residues. CDR3 protein: CASSSKGLSTEAFF. The CDR3 DNA reads as TGTGCCAGCAGCTCCAAGGGGCTCAGCACTGAAGCTTTCTTT.

The gene calls are TRBV11-3 and TRBJ2-5, with 9 bases lining up with TRBD1. The CDR3 is made up of 16 amino acids. CDR1 is SGHNT, CDR2 YENEEA, per germline. V was clipped by 5 bases and J by 5 bases; unmatched bases: 12. CDR3 residues: CASSTGTGTVGETQYF. CDR3 DNA: TGTGCCAGCAGCACCGGGACAGGGACAGTGGGGGAGACCCAGTACTTC.

This chain joins TRBV11-2 and TRBJ2-2; 7 positions agree with TRBD1. Germline CDR1 and CDR2: SGHAT and FQNNGV. The V gene end was trimmed by 5 bases and the J gene end by 1 base; junction bases not matched to a gene: 4. This CDR3 contains 15 residues. CDR3 sequence reads: CASSHGQENTGELFF. The CDR3 region has the DNA TGTGCCAGCAGCCACGGACAGGAGAACACCGGGGAGCTGTTTTTT.

The chain employs TRBV7-2 and TRBJ2-5, with D hard to call. V was pared by 3 bases and J by 0 bases, with 11 bases between. The CDR3 contains 15 residues. CDR1 and CDR2 (germline): SGHTA, FQGNSA. CDR3 residues: CASSFAQSHQETQYF. For the CDR3, the DNA is TGTGCCAGCAGCTTCGCCCAGAGTCACCAAGAGACCCAGTACTTC. The whole variable domain, filled in from reference TRBV7-2 and TRBJ2-5, reads GAGVSQSPSNKVTEKGKDVELRCDPISGHTALYWYRQSLGQGLEFLIYFQGNSAPDKSGLPSDRFSAERTGGSVSTLTIQRTQQEDSAVYLCASSFAQSHQETQYFGPGTRLLVL.

The chain has TRBV11-3 and TRBJ1-6; no clear D gene. The CDR3 is 15 amino acids. V lost 5 bases to trimming and J lost 9 bases, with 17 bases between them. Germline CDR1 reads SGHNT; CDR2 reads YENEEA. The CDR3 nucleotides are TGTGCCAGCAGCCCGTGGACTATCTCTGGTTCACCCCTCCACTTT. Encoded protein: CASSPWTISGSPLHF.

J is TRBJ2-1 and V is TRBV18; 13 nucleotides match TRBD2. Germline CDR1 reads KGHSH; CDR2 reads LQKENI. V dropped 5 bases and J dropped 5; count of bases not matched to a gene: 6. This CDR3 is 16 amino acids long. The chain's CDR3 is CASSSGLAGTNNEQFF. CDR3 in DNA: TGTGCCAGCTCATCGGGACTAGCGGGGACCAACAATGAGCAGTTCTTC.

The rearrangement uses TRBV19 and TRBJ1-1, with no clear D. The V and J ends lost 1 base and 1 base respectively, with 10 bases between them. Germline V CDR1 and CDR2: LNHDA, SQIVND (reference sequence). This CDR3 comprises 15 residues. CDR3 in amino acids: CASSIVGSENTEAFF. The DNA for the CDR3 is TGTGCCAGTAGTATAGTTGGGTCGGAGAACACTGAAGCTTTCTTT.

This chain joins TRBV19 and TRBJ1-2; unclear D gene. CDR3 length: 14 residues. Looked up from germline, CDR1 is LNHDA and CDR2 is SQIVND (reference sequence). V was cut by 3 bases and J by 1 base, with 9 bases left in between. The CDR3 spells CASSIGRRNYGYTF. In nucleotides, the CDR3 is TGTGCCAGTAGTATCGGGCGGCGTAACTATGGCTACACCTTC.

This clone is a singleton in its sample. V and J are TRBV18 and TRBJ2-5; 11 nucleotides agree with TRBD2. The CDR3 extends over 15 amino acids. Germline lookup yields CDR1 KGHSH and CDR2 LQKENI. J gave up 5 bases and V 3 bases, and 5 bases lay outside the gene matches. The CDR3 spells CASSPGLAGGETQYF. Here the CDR3 DNA reads TGTGCCAGCTCACCGGGGCTAGCGGGAGGTGAGACCCAGTACTTC. The full variable domain, completed using reference TRBV18 and TRBJ2-5, is NAGVMQNPRHLVRRRGQEARLRCSPMKGHSHVYWYRQLPEEGLKFMVYLQKENIIDESGMPKERFSAEFPKEGPSILRIQQVVRGDSAAYFCASSPGLAGGETQYFGPGTRLLVL.

This clone was seen a single time. One end of the junction does not line up with germline, which may come from a read error. The rearrangement links TRBV7-2 to TRBJ2-5, with D hard to call. CDR3 length equals 15 residues. Looked up from germline, CDR1 is SGHTA and CDR2 is FQGNSA. CDR3 DNA sequence: TGTGCCAGCAGCTTAAACCGGGCAAACCAGGAGACCCAGTACTTC. Translation: CASSLNRANQETQYF. Full variable domain (rest looked up from reference TRBV7-2 and TRBJ2-5): GAGVSQSPSNKVTEKGKDVELRCDPISGHTALYWYRQSLGQGLEFLIYFQGNSAPDKSGLPSDRFSAERTGGSVSTLTIQRTQQEDSAVYLCASSLNRANQETQYFGPGTRLLVL.